This section outlines one TCR beta chain sequence together with its context. What it recognizes is unknown. This CDR3 comprises 16 residues. Germline V gives CDR1 LNHDA, CDR2 SQIVND (reference sequence). Trimming took 5 bases from V and 3 from J; bases not matched to a gene: 12. The source of the sample is a study of cytomegalovirus exposure and HLA in healthy donors. Findings and caveats of the study: Presence/absence analyses assumed roughly uniform sequencing depth across donors. Sequence variants that were highly shared formed a cluster that was likely a sequencing artifact. Cytomegalovirus status was reportedly diagnosed by the classifier with high sensitivity and specificity.

PCR involved 60 Vbeta and 13 Jbeta primers. Only in-frame clones appear in the TCRdb table, and some are missing; sequencing was by immunoSEQ multiplex PCR. The table records around 130,000 clones, 80% to 85% of them present only once. The sequence derives from a female donor in good health and CMV-seronegative. This chain connects TRBV19 to TRBJ2-7, with 8 bases matching TRBD1. The sample comprised PBMCs. The CDR3 DNA is TGTGCCAGTAGTCCGACAGGACAGGGCGTAGGCTACGAGCAGTACTTC. This sequence encodes CASSPTGQGVGYEQYF.